The sequence of this T cell receptor (beta chain) was determined in a study of blood T cell repertoires in COVID-19. Study-wide context: Samples representing acute and convalescent COVID-19 were sourced from the United States, Italy and Spain. The cDNA or gDNA used as material had been derived from T cells, B-cell-depleted T cells, or PBMCs.

Seattle researchers signed up patients amid active infection and tracked them longitudinally. With V trimmed by 0 bases and J by 6 bases, 2 bases remained unmatched. CDR1 is SGHTA and CDR2 is FQGTGA in the germline V gene. The CDR3 has 15 residues. Authors' analysis steps: Amplification of reference gene primers provided the estimated nucleated cell counts. Sequenced by immunoSEQ multiplex PCR; TCRdb stores in-frame clones only, minus some. V, J and clone size derive from that table, while D and trimming were established from the DNA sequence. Here the sample spans 200,000 or so clones, about 85% being singletons.

The sequencing input was peripheral blood. The sequence was obtained from a person aged 70 to 85 with COVID-19, enrolled during active disease. The rearrangement joins TRBV7-3 to TRBJ2-3, with 11 positions matching TRBD2. DNA for the CDR3: TGTGCCAGCAGCTTAACGCCTAGCGGGGGGGATACGCAGTATTTT. Translating gives CASSLTPSGGDTQYF.